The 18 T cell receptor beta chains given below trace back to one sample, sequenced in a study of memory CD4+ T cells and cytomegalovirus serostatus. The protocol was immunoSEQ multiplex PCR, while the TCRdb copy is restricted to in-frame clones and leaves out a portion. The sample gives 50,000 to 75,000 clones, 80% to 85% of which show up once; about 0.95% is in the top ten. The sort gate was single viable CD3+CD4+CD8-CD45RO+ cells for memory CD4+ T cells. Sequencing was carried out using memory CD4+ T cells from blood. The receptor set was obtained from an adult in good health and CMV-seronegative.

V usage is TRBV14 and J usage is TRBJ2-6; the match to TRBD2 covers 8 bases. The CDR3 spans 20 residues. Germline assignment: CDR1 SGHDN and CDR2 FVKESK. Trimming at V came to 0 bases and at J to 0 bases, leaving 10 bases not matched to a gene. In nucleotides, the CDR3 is TGTGCCAGCAGCCAAGATCCGGCGCTAGCGGGTTTCTCTGGGGCCAACGTCCTGACTTTC. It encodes CASSQDPALAGFSGANVLTF. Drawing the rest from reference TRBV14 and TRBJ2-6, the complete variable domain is EAGVTQFPSHSVIEKGQTVTLRCDPISGHDNLYWYRRVMGKEIKFLLHFVKESKQDESGMPNNRFLAERTGGTYSTLKVQPAELEDSGVYFCASSQDPALAGFSGANVLTFGAGSRLTVL.

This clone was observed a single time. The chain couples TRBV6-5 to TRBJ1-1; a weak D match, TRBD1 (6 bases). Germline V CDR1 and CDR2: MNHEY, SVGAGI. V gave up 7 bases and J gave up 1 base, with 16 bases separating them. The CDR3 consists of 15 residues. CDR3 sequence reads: CASTSGRTENTEAFF. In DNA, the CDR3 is TGTGCCAGCACATCGGGTCGGACAGAGAACACTGAAGCTTTCTTT.

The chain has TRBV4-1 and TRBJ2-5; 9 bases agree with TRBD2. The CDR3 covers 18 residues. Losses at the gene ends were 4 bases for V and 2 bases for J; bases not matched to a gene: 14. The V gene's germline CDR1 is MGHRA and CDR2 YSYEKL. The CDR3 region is CASSRALYEAGGQETQYF. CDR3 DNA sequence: TGCGCCAGCAGCCGCGCTTTGTATGAGGCGGGGGGGCAAGAGACCCAGTACTTC.

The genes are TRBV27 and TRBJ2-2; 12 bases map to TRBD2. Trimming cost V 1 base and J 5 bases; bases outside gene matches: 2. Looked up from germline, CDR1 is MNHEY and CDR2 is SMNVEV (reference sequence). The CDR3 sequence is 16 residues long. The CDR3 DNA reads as TGTGCCAGCAGTTTATTCGGACTAGCGGGGACCGGGGAGCTGTTTTTT. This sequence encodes CASSLFGLAGTGELFF.

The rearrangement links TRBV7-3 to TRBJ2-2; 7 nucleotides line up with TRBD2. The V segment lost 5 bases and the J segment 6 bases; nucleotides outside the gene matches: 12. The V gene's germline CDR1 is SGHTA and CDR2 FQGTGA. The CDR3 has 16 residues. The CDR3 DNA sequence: TGTGCCAGCAGCCGCCCACGTGCGGGAGTATCCGGGGAGCTGTTTTTT. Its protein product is CASSRPRAGVSGELFF. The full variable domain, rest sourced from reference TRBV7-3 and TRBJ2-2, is GAGVSQTPSNKVTEKGKYVELRCDPISGHTALYWYRQSLGQGPEFLIYFQGTGAADDSGLPNDRFFAVRPEGSVSTLKIQRTERGDSAVYLCASSRPRAGVSGELFFGEGSRLTVL.

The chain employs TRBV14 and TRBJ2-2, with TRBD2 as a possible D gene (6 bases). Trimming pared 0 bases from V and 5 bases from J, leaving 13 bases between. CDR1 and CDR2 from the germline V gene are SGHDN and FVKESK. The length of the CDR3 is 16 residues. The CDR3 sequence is CASSQDSGVWTGELFF. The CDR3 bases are TGTGCCAGCAGCCAAGATTCGGGGGTCTGGACCGGGGAGCTGTTTTTT.

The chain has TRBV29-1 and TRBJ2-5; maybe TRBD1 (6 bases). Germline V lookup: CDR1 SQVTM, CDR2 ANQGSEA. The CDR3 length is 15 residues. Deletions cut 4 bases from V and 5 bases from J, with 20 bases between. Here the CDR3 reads CSVGPGTLNGETQYF. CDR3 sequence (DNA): TGCAGCGTTGGCCCCGGGACACTCAACGGGGAGACCCAGTACTTC. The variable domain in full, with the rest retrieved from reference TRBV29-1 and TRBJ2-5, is SAVISQKPSRDICQRGTSLTIQCQVDSQVTMMFWYRQQPGQSLTLIATANQGSEATYESGFVIDKFPISRPNLTFSTLTVSNMSPEDSSIYLCSVGPGTLNGETQYFGPGTRLLVL.

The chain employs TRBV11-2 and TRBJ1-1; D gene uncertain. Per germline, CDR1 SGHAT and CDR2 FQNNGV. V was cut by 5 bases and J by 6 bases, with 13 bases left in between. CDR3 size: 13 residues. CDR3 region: CASSQVGGSEAFF. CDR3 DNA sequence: TGTGCCAGCAGCCAGGTGGGAGGGTCTGAAGCTTTCTTT.

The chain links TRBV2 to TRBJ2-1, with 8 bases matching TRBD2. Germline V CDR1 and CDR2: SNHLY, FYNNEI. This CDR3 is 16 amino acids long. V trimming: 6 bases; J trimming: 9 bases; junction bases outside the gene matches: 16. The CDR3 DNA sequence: TGTGCCAGCAGCGCCCTGGGCGGGGGGAATTCCGGTGAGCAGTTCTTC. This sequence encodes CASSALGGGNSGEQFF.

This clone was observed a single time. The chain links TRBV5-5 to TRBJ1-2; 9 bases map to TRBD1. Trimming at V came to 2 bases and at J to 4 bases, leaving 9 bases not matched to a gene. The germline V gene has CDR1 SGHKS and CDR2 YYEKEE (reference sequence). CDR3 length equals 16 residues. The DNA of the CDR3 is TGTGCCAGCAGCTTTGCTCTCGACAGGGGGGGCTATGGCTACACCTTC. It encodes CASSFALDRGGYGYTF.

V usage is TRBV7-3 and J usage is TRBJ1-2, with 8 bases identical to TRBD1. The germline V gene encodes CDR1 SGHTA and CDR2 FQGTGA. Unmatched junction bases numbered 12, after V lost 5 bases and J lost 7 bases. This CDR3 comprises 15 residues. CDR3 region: CASSPLGQGLAGYTF. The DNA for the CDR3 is TGTGCCAGCAGCCCACTCGGACAGGGCCTGGCTGGCTACACCTTC. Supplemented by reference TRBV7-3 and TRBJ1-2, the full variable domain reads GAGVSQTPSNKVTEKGKYVELRCDPISGHTALYWYRQSLGQGPEFLIYFQGTGAADDSGLPNDRFFAVRPEGSVSTLKIQRTERGDSAVYLCASSPLGQGLAGYTFGSGTRLTVV.

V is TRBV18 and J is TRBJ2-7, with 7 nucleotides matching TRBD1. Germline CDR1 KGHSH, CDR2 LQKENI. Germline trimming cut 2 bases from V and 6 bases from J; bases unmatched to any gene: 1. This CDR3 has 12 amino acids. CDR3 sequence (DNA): TGTGCCAGCTCACCAAACAGGGGCGAGCAGTACTTC. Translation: CASSPNRGEQYF. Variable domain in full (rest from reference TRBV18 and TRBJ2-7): NAGVMQNPRHLVRRRGQEARLRCSPMKGHSHVYWYRQLPEEGLKFMVYLQKENIIDESGMPKERFSAEFPKEGPSILRIQQVVRGDSAAYFCASSPNRGEQYFGPGTRLTVT.

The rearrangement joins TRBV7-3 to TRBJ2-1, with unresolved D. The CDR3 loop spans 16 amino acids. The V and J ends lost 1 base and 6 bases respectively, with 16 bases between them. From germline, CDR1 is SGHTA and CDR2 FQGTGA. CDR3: CASSLSGSRAGNEQFF. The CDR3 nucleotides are TGTGCCAGCAGCTTAAGTGGGTCACGAGCTGGCAATGAGCAGTTCTTC.

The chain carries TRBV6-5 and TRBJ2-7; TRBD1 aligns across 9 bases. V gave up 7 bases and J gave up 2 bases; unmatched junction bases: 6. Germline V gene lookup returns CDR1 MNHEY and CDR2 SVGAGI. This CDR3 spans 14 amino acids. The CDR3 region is CASTSGTGPYEQYF. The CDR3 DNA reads TGTGCCAGCACCTCCGGGACAGGGCCCTACGAGCAGTACTTC.

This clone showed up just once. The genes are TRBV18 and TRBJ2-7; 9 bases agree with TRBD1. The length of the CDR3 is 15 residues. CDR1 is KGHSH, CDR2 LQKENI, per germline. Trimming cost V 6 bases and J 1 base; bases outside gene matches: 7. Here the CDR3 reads CASSRDRANSYEQYF. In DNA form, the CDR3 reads TGTGCCAGCTCGCGGGACAGGGCGAATTCCTACGAGCAGTACTTC.

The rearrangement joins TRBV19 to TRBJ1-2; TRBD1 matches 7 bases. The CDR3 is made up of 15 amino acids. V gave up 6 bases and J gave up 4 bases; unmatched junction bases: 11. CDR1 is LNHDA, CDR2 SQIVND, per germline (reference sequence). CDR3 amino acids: CASSPPQGVVYGYTF. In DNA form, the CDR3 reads TGTGCCAGTAGCCCCCCCCAGGGGGTAGTCTATGGCTACACCTTC.

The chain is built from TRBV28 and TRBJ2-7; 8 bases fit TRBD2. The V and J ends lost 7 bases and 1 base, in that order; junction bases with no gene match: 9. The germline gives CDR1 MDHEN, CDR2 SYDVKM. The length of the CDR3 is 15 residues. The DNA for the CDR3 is TGTGCCAGCAAGGAAGCGGGAGAGCAGTCCTACGAGCAGTACTTC. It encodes CASKEAGEQSYEQYF.

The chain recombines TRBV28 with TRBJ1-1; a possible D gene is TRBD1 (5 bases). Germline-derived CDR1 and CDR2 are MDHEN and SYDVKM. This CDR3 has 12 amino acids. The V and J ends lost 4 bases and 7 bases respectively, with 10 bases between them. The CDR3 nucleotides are TGTGCCAGCAGTTCCCTAAGGGGTGAAGCTTTCTTT. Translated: CASSSLRGEAFF.